The T cell receptor (beta chain) described here comes from a study of blood T cell repertoires in COVID-19. Looking at the study overall: From T cells, B-cell-depleted T cells, or PBMCs came the material, which was cDNA or gDNA.

This CDR3 is built from 14 residues. Germline loops: CDR1 MNHEY, CDR2 SVGAGI. Losses at the gene ends were 6 bases for V and 8 bases for J; bases not matched to a gene: 10. Authors' processing steps: Reference gene primer amplification gave estimated nucleated cell counts. The table came from immunoSEQ multiplex PCR; TCRdb's copy has only in-frame clones and leaves some out. V and J calls and clone size are given by that table; D and trimming were obtained from the DNA. The sample has fewer than 250,000 clones; 70% to 90% are singletons. Participants spanned ages about 18 to 100 years and resided in over 20 US areas. Participant-given clinical history determined each cohort assignment.

The chain combines TRBV6-5 with TRBJ1-1; 9 bases map to TRBD1. This clonotype was sampled from a woman between 45 and 60 years old with acute COVID-19. Sequences were obtained from PBMCs or T cells enriched from blood (not recorded which). This chain's CDR3 is CASSPLPGQGEAFF. CDR3 DNA: TGTGCCAGCAGCCCCCTTCCGGGACAGGGAGAAGCTTTCTTT.